A selection of T cell receptor beta chains follows, all from one sample in a study of PD-1 blockade in classical Hodgkin lymphoma. Clones were read by immunoSEQ multiplex PCR, and TCRdb kept only the in-frame ones, dropping some. This sample has around 20,000 clones, with over 75% found just once. The source material was peripheral blood mononuclear cells (PBMCs), sampled before the fourth cycle of nivolumab. The receptors were sampled from a human donor with classical Hodgkin lymphoma. CDR3s include the opening cysteine and the closing phenylalanine or tryptophan. Each record gives: V gene, clone size, D gene, J gene, CDR3 DNA, CDR3 protein. The D gene is left open where the match is weak. Size tells how often a clone was seen (once, few, many) or the class of an expanded clone, and some rows leave it out.

v_call: TRBV5-4; clone_size: once; d_call: .; j_call: TRBJ1-1; cdr3_nt: TGTGCCAGCAGCTTGAAAGGGGGGACTGAAGCTTTCTTT; cdr3_aa: CASSLKGGTEAFF
v_call: TRBV4-1; clone_size: .; d_call: .; j_call: TRBJ2-2; cdr3_nt: TGCGCCAGCAGCTCTCGATCCGGGTTCGCGAACACCGGGGAGCTGTTTTTT; cdr3_aa: CASSSRSGFANTGELFF
v_call: TRBV11-2; clone_size: .; d_call: .; j_call: TRBJ1-6; cdr3_nt: TGTGCCAGCAGCTTAGGGGACGGTTATAATTCACCCCTCCACTTT; cdr3_aa: CASSLGDGYNSPLHF
v_call: TRBV15; clone_size: .; d_call: .; j_call: TRBJ2-6; cdr3_nt: TGTGCCACCAGCAGAGGTGGGGTCTCTGGGGCCAACGTCCTGACTTTC; cdr3_aa: CATSRGGVSGANVLTF
v_call: TRBV6-1; clone_size: .; d_call: .; j_call: TRBJ1-5; cdr3_nt: TGTGCCAGCCCCTCCCCCGGGGGCAATCAGCCCCAGCATTTT; cdr3_aa: CASPSPGGNQPQHF
v_call: TRBV6-6; clone_size: .; d_call: .; j_call: TRBJ2-5; cdr3_nt: TGTGCCAGCAGTCCAAATGAGGCGGAGACCCAGTACTTC; cdr3_aa: CASSPNEAETQYF
v_call: TRBV14; clone_size: .; d_call: .; j_call: TRBJ2-5; cdr3_nt: TGTGCCAGCAGCCAAGATATTACAGCCCTGAGGATGGGGACCCAGTACTTC; cdr3_aa: CASSQDITALRMGTQYF
v_call: TRBV9; clone_size: .; d_call: .; j_call: TRBJ2-2; cdr3_nt: TGTGCCAGCAGCGTAGGCCTGTCCGGGGAGCTGTTTTTT; cdr3_aa: CASSVGLSGELFF
v_call: TRBV5-5; clone_size: few; d_call: TRBD2; j_call: TRBJ2-1; cdr3_nt: TGTGCCAGCACGAGCGGGGCTCAGTACAATGAGCAGTTCTTC; cdr3_aa: CASTSGAQYNEQFF
v_call: TRBV27; clone_size: .; d_call: .; j_call: TRBJ2-3; cdr3_nt: TGTGCCAGCAGTTTATCTGTCGGTTCCACAGATACGCAGTATTTT; cdr3_aa: CASSLSVGSTDTQYF
v_call: TRBV6-5; clone_size: .; d_call: .; j_call: TRBJ2-3; cdr3_nt: TGTGCCAGCAGTTACTCGTCGTCCAGAGATACGCAGTATTTT; cdr3_aa: CASSYSSSRDTQYF
v_call: TRBV15; clone_size: .; d_call: TRBD1; j_call: TRBJ1-6; cdr3_nt: TGTGCCACCAGAGGGACAGGGGGGTCGGATTCACCCCTCCACTTT; cdr3_aa: CATRGTGGSDSPLHF
v_call: TRBV28; clone_size: few; d_call: .; j_call: TRBJ1-4; cdr3_nt: TGTGCCAGCAGTTTAAGAAAGGGGGGGGAAAAACTGTTTTTT; cdr3_aa: CASSLRKGGEKLFF
v_call: TRBV30; clone_size: few; d_call: TRBD2; j_call: TRBJ2-5; cdr3_nt: TGTGCCTGGAGGCCGGGACTAGCGGGAGGGCCGCTACGAGAGACCCAGTACTTC; cdr3_aa: CAWRPGLAGGPLRETQYF
v_call: TRBV10-3; clone_size: medium-sized; d_call: .; j_call: TRBJ1-1; cdr3_nt: TGTGCCATCAGTGAGTGGGCCCGGGGCGCTGAAGCTTTCTTT; cdr3_aa: CAISEWARGAEAFF
v_call: TRBV2; clone_size: .; d_call: .; j_call: TRBJ2-7; cdr3_nt: TGTGCCAGCAAAAAGGTATCCGGAACCTACGAGCAGTACTTC; cdr3_aa: CASKKVSGTYEQYF
v_call: TRBV6-1; clone_size: .; d_call: .; j_call: TRBJ1-2; cdr3_nt: TGTGCCAGCAGTGAAGCCCCAAGCTATGGCTACACCTTC; cdr3_aa: CASSEAPSYGYTF
v_call: TRBV7-2; clone_size: .; d_call: TRBD1; j_call: TRBJ2-1; cdr3_nt: TGTGCCAGCAGCTTAGGGGGACAGGGAGGCTACAATGAGCAGTTCTTC; cdr3_aa: CASSLGGQGGYNEQFF
v_call: TRBV5-1; clone_size: .; d_call: .; j_call: TRBJ1-1; cdr3_nt: TGCGCCAGCAGCTCCTTCGGCTTGAACACTGAAGCTTTCTTT; cdr3_aa: CASSSFGLNTEAFF
v_call: TRBV6-1; clone_size: .; d_call: .; j_call: TRBJ1-2; cdr3_nt: TGTGCCAGCAGTGGAGGGACTTACTATGGCTACACCTTC; cdr3_aa: CASSGGTYYGYTF
v_call: TRBV4-1; clone_size: .; d_call: .; j_call: TRBJ1-3; cdr3_nt: TGCGCCAGCAGCCACGAGGGCAGGGGCTCCCCCTGGGACACCATATATTTT; cdr3_aa: CASSHEGRGSPWDTIYF
v_call: TRBV5-8; clone_size: .; d_call: TRBD1; j_call: TRBJ2-4; cdr3_nt: TGTGCCAGCAGCTTTCAGGGGGCGATTCAGTACTTC; cdr3_aa: CASSFQGAIQYF
v_call: TRBV5-1; clone_size: .; d_call: .; j_call: TRBJ1-1; cdr3_nt: TGCGCCAGCAGCTTGGCCGCGGGTAGCCCTGAAGCTTTCTTT; cdr3_aa: CASSLAAGSPEAFF
v_call: TRBV6-4; clone_size: .; d_call: TRBD1; j_call: TRBJ1-4; cdr3_nt: TGTGCCAGCAGCCGCGGGACAGAAAATGAAAAACTGTTTTTT; cdr3_aa: CASSRGTENEKLFF
v_call: TRBV27; clone_size: .; d_call: .; j_call: TRBJ2-4; cdr3_nt: TGTGCCAGCAGTTCTACGACTACCCACCGAGGTAAAAACATTCAGTACTTC; cdr3_aa: CASSSTTTHRGKNIQYF
v_call: TRBV7-2; clone_size: .; d_call: .; j_call: TRBJ2-1; cdr3_nt: TGTGCCAGCAGCTTTGGGGTCAATGAGCAGTTCTTC; cdr3_aa: CASSFGVNEQFF
v_call: TRBV6-4; clone_size: medium-sized; d_call: TRBD2; j_call: TRBJ2-1; cdr3_nt: TGTGCCAGCAGTGAAGGACTAGCTCTCACCAATGAGCAGTTCTTC; cdr3_aa: CASSEGLALTNEQFF
v_call: TRBV5-5; clone_size: .; d_call: .; j_call: TRBJ1-4; cdr3_nt: TGTGCCAGCAGCTCAGCAACTAATGAAAAACTGTTTTTT; cdr3_aa: CASSSATNEKLFF
v_call: TRBV5-1; clone_size: .; d_call: .; j_call: TRBJ2-5; cdr3_nt: TGCGCCAGCAGCTTGGGCGGATTGTTCCAAGAGACCCAGTACTTC; cdr3_aa: CASSLGGLFQETQYF